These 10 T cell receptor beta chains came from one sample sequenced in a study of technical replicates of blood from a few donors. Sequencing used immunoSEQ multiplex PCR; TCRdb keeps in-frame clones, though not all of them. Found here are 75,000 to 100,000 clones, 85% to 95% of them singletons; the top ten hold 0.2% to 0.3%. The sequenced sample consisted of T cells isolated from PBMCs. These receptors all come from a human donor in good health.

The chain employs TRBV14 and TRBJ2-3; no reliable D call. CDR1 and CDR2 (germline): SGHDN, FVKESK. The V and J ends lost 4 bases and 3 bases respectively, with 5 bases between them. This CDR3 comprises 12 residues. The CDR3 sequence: CASSPTTDTQYF. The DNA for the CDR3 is TGTGCCAGCAGCCCGACAACAGATACGCAGTATTTT.

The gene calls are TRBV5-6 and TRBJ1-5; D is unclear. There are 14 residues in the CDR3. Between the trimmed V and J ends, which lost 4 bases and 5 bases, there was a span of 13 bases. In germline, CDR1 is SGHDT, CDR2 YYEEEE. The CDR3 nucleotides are TGTGCCAGCAGCCCCCGAGTCGGGGATCAGCCCCAGCATTTT. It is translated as CASSPRVGDQPQHF.

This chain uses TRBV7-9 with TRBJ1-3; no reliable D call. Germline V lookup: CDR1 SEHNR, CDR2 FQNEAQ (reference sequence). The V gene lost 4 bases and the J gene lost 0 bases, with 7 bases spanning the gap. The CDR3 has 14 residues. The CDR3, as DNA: TGTGCCAGCAGCTCTCAGGACTCTGGAAACACCATATATTTT. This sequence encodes CASSSQDSGNTIYF.

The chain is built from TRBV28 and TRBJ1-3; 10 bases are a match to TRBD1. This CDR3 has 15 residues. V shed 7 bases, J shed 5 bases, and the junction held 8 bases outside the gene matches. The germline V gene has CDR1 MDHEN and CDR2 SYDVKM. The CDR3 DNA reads TGTGCCAGCATCTCTTTGGGACAGGGGAGAAACACCATATATTTT. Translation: CASISLGQGRNTIYF.

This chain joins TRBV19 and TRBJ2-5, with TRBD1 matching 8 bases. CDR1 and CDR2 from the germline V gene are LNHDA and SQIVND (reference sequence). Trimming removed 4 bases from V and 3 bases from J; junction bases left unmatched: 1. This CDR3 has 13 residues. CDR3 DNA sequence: TGTGCCAGTAGTAAGGGACAGGAAGAGACCCAGTACTTC. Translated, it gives CASSKGQEETQYF.

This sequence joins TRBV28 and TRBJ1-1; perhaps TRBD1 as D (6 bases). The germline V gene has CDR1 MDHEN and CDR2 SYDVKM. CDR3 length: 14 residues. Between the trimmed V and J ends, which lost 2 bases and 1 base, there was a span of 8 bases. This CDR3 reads CASSLPQGNTEAFF. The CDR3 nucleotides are TGTGCCAGCAGTTTACCACAGGGGAACACTGAAGCTTTCTTT.

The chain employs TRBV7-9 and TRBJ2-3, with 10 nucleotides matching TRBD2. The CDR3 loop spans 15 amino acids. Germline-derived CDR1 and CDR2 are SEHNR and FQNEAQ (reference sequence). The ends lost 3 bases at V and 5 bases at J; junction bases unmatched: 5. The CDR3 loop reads CASSFTSGAEDTQYF. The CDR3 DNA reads TGTGCCAGCAGCTTTACTAGCGGGGCGGAAGATACGCAGTATTTT.

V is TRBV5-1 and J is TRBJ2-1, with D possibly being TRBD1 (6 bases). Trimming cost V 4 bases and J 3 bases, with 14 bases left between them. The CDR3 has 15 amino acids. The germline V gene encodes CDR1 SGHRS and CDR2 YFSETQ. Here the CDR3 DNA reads TGCGCCAGCAGCCTCAACAGGGTGGACTACAATGAGCAGTTCTTC. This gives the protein CASSLNRVDYNEQFF.

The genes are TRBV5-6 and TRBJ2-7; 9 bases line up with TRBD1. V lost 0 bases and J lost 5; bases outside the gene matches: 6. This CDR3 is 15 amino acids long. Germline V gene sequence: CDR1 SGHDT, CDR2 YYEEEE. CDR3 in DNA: TGTGCCAGCAGCTTGGCCCCGGGACAGGGCCACGAGCAGTACTTC. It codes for CASSLAPGQGHEQYF.

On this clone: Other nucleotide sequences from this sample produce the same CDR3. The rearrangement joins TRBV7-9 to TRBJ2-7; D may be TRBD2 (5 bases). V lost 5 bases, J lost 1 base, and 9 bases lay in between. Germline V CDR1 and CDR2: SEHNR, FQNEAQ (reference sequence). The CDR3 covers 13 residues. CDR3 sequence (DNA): TGTGCCAGCAGCGGGAGAGGTTCCTACGAGCAGTACTTC. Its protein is CASSGRGSYEQYF.